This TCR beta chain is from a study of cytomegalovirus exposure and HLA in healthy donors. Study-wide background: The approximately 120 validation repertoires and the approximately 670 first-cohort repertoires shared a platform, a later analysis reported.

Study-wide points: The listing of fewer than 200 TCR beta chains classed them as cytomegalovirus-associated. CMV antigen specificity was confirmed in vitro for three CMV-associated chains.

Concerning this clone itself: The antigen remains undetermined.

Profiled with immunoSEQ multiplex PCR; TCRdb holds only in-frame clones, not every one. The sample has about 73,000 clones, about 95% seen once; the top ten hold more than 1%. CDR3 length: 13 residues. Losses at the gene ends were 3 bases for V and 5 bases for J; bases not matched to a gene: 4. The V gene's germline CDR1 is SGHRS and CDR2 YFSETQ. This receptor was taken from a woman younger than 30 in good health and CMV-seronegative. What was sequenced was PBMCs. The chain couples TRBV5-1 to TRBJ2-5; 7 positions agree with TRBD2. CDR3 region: CASSWGGSETQYF. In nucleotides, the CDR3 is TGCGCCAGCAGCTGGGGGGGGAGTGAGACCCAGTACTTC.